These T cell receptor beta chains were read from a single sample in a study of shared T cell receptors in the human thymus. Generated by immunoSEQ multiplex PCR, the TCRdb table keeps only in-frame clones and is missing some. This sample yields hundreds of thousands of clones, of which around nine tenths are seen a single time; around 0.0099% belongs to the top ten. These data were likewise used in another study, on human thymus T cells.

Sequenced input: thymocytes. These receptors were obtained from a boy in the first two years of life with a congenital heart defect. The CDR3 runs from the conserved cysteine through the conserved F or W. A D gene is named only where the DNA matches it firmly. The size of a clone is reported for some rows only, either as once, few or many, or as a class for expanded clones.

TRBJ1-4 NA TRBV5-1 NA TGCGCCAGCAGCATAGCGTCTGGGGAGGGGGGAAAACTGTTTTTT CASSIASGEGGKLFF
TRBJ2-7 few TRBV5-8 TRBD2 TGTGCCAGTAGACCCCGACTAGCGGTGACCTACGAGCAGTACTTC CASRPRLAVTYEQYF
TRBJ1-1 NA TRBV6-5 NA TGTGCCAGCAGTATCCGAGAACAGGCAAACACTGAAGCTTTCTTT CASSIREQANTEAFF
TRBJ2-7 NA TRBV2 NA TGTGCCAGCAGTGAAGGACGACACGCCAGCTCCTACGAGCAGTACTTC CASSEGRHASSYEQYF
TRBJ2-5 NA TRBV11-3 NA TGTGCCAGCAGCTCCACAGGGATAGCGGAGACCCAGTACTTC CASSSTGIAETQYF
TRBJ2-7 NA TRBV6-4 TRBD1 TGTGCCAGCAGTGGGGGGACAGGGGGATATCGGCGGGACGAGCAGTACTTC CASSGGTGGYRRDEQYF
TRBJ2-1 NA TRBV4-1 TRBD2 TGCGCCAGCAGCCAAGTAGGGACTAGCGGGAGGTTAGTCAATGAGCAGTTCTTC CASSQVGTSGRLVNEQFF
TRBJ2-7 NA TRBV7-9 NA TGTGCCAGCAGCGGAGGGGGCCTGCGGTACGAGCAGTACTTC CASSGGGLRYEQYF
TRBJ2-7 few TRBV29-1 NA TGCAGCGTTGACGGCGGCTACGAGCAGTACTTC CSVDGGYEQYF
TRBJ2-7 NA TRBV27 TRBD2 TGTGCCAGCAGTCTAGCGGGAGGTTACGAGCAGTACTTC CASSLAGGYEQYF